These 5 T cell receptor beta chains were sequenced from one sample in a study of OX40 agonist ivuxolimab in advanced cancers. Assay used: immunoSEQ multiplex PCR; TCRdb lists only in-frame clones, some missing. Here the sample spans approximately 100,000 clones, roughly nine tenths being singletons. The sequences come from CD4+ or CD8+ T cells sorted from blood, collected in a trial of the OX40 agonist ivuxolimab. Source of these receptors: an adult with an advanced solid tumor such as melanoma, head and neck, liver or kidney cancer.

The chain links TRBV10-3 to TRBJ2-5; D is ambiguous. The CDR3 covers 14 residues. Germline V gene sequence: CDR1 ENHRY, CDR2 SYGVKD. V dropped 6 bases and J dropped 2 bases, with 13 bases sitting between them. In DNA form, the CDR3 reads TGTGCCATCAGGAGAGGAAGCGCTCAAGAGACCCAGTACTTC. This sequence encodes CAIRRGSAQETQYF.

This sequence joins TRBV4-3 and TRBJ1-2; a weak D match, TRBD1 (5 bases). Germline assignment: CDR1 LGHNA and CDR2 YSLEER. Trimming took 0 bases from V and 7 from J, leaving 15 bases between them. This CDR3 region has 15 residues. CDR3 in amino acids: CASSQDEGIRSGYTF. The CDR3 coding sequence is TGCGCCAGCAGCCAAGACGAGGGGATTCGGAGTGGCTACACCTTC.

The gene calls are TRBV29-1 and TRBJ2-7; the match to TRBD1 covers 11 bases. Germline V CDR1 and CDR2: SQVTM, ANQGSEA. J gave up 1 base and V 7 bases, and 24 bases lay outside the gene matches. The CDR3 runs 20 residues. The CDR3 region has the DNA TGCAGCGAGATCCCGGGACAGGGGGATCCCGGGACGGCCCGATCCTACGAGCAGTACTTC. This encodes CSEIPGQGDPGTARSYEQYF.

This chain links TRBV5-1 with TRBJ1-1, with D maybe TRBD1 (6 bases). Between the trimmed V and J ends, which lost 0 bases and 4 bases, there was a span of 13 bases. Per germline, CDR1 SGHRS and CDR2 YFSETQ. The CDR3 is 15 amino acids. CDR3 in amino acids: CASSLAEGGFTEAFF. The CDR3 coding sequence is TGCGCCAGCAGCTTGGCCGAGGGGGGATTCACTGAAGCTTTCTTT. The variable domain in full, with the rest retrieved from reference TRBV5-1 and TRBJ1-1, is KAGVTQTPRYLIKTRGQQVTLSCSPISGHRSVSWYQQTPGQGLQFLFEYFSETQRNKGNFPGRFSGRQFSNSRSEMNVSTLELGDSALYLCASSLAEGGFTEAFFGQGTRLTVV.

CDR3 amino acids: CASSVVGTSANTGELFF. DNA for the CDR3: TGTGCCAGCAGCGTAGTAGGGACTAGCGCGAACACCGGGGAGCTGTTTTTT. The rearrangement links TRBV9 to TRBJ2-2, with TRBD2 matching over 10 bases. J was trimmed by 0 bases and V by 0 bases; bases with no gene match: 2. Germline V lookup: CDR1 SGDLS, CDR2 YYNGEE. The CDR3 consists of 17 residues.